This entry is about one T cell receptor (beta chain). The sample comes from a study of blood T cell repertoires in COVID-19. The V gene's germline CDR1 is MNHEY and CDR2 SVGAGI. The V gene lost 5 bases and the J gene lost 0 bases, with 11 bases spanning the gap. This CDR3 contains 15 residues. Sequenced by immunoSEQ multiplex PCR; TCRdb stores in-frame clones only, minus some. Here the sample spans 100,000 to 150,000 clones, 85% being singletons. Sequencing was carried out using peripheral blood. The clonotype was recovered from a woman older than 75 with acute or convalescent COVID-19. J is TRBJ2-1 and V is TRBV6-5; no firm D call. CDR3 amino acids: CASSLVWSSYNEQFF. In DNA form, the CDR3 reads TGTGCCAGCAGTCTCGTATGGAGCTCCTACAATGAGCAGTTCTTC.